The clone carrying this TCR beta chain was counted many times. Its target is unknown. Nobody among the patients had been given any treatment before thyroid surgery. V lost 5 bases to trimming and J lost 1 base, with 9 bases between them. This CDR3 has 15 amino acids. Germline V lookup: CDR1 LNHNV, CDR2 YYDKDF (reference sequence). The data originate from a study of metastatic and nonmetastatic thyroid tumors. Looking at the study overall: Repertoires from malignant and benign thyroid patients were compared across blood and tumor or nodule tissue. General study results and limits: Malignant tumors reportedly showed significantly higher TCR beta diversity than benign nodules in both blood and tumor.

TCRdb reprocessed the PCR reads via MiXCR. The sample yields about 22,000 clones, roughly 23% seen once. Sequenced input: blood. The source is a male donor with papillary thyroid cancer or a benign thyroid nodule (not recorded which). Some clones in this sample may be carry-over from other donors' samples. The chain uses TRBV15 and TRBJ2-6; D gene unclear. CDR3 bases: TGTGCCACCAGCGGAAGAAGGTCTGGGGCCAACGTCCTGACTTTC. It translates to CATSGRRSGANVLTF.